This is a list of T cell receptor beta chains from one sample in a study of T cell repertoires in cytomegalovirus infection. TCRdb re-derived calls from the reads in MiXCR, one entry per CDR3 protein. The table includes about 770,000 distinct CDR3 sequences, 25% to 35% detected once. Their antigen targets remain unknown. This specimen was cultured CD8+ T cells from PBMCs, taken from culture after CMV antigen stimulation. The receptors shown here come from a human donor in good health (CMV status not recorded). Some clones in this sample may be carry-over from other donors' samples. Both conserved end residues are part of each CDR3. Fields, in order: J gene, clone size, V gene, D gene, CDR3 protein, CDR3 DNA. The D gene is left open where the match is weak. Clone size, where shown, is once, few, many, or a class for clones that have expanded.

TRBJ2-3	many	TRBV7-2	.	CASSLASTTSDTQYF	TGTGCCAGCAGCTTAGCGTCGACTACCTCCGATACGCAGTATTTT
TRBJ2-2	many	TRBV7-9	TRBD1	CASSLGTGVTGELFF	TGTGCCAGCAGCTTAGGGACAGGGGTCACCGGGGAGCTGTTTTTT
TRBJ1-1	.	TRBV6-5	.	CASSYDATILNTEAFF	TGTGCCAGCAGTTACGATGCGACAATTTTGAACACTGAAGCTTTCTTT
TRBJ2-3	.	TRBV6-1	TRBD2	CASSSKGLGRYF	TGTGCCAGCAGTTCTAAGGGACTAGGTCGGTATTTT
TRBJ1-5	.	TRBV27	.	CASSAAGELQPQHF	TGTGCCAGCAGTGCAGCAGGGGAGCTCCAGCCCCAGCATTTT
TRBJ2-6	many	TRBV6-2/TRBV6-3	.	CASTGSGANVLTF	TGTGCCAGCACGGGGTCCGGGGCCAACGTCCTGACTTTC
TRBJ2-1	few	TRBV6-2/TRBV6-3	.	CASSSQLAASYNEQFF	TGTGCCAGCAGTAGCCAGCTGGCCGCTTCCTACAATGAGCAGTTCTTC
TRBJ2-5	.	TRBV28	.	CASSFEQTETQYF	TGTGCCAGCAGTTTCGAACAAACAGAGACCCAGTACTTC
TRBJ2-1	.	TRBV6-2/TRBV6-3	.	CASSSTESYNEQFF	TGTGCCAGCAGCTCAACAGAGAGCTACAATGAGCAGTTCTTC
TRBJ2-5	.	TRBV15	.	CATSSGNREGETQYF	TGTGCCACCAGCAGTGGAAACAGGGAGGGGGAGACCCAGTACTTC
TRBJ2-5	.	TRBV11-2	TRBD1	CASSLVPHDREETQYF	TGTGCCAGCAGCTTAGTGCCCCACGACAGGGAAGAGACCCAGTACTTC
TRBJ2-1	.	TRBV7-9	.	CASSSGRQAKGQFF	TGTGCCAGCAGCTCGGGACGGCAGGCCAAGGGGCAGTTCTTC
TRBJ2-1	.	TRBV27	.	CASRRLGNNEQFF	TGTGCCAGCCGGAGGTTGGGTAACAATGAGCAGTTCTTC
TRBJ2-2	few	TRBV6-2/TRBV6-3	.	CASSYSGGRYTGELFF	TGTGCCAGCAGTTATTCCGGGGGCAGGTATACCGGGGAGCTGTTTTTT
TRBJ2-2	.	TRBV10-3	TRBD1	CAISDSPVGQGNTGELFF	TGTGCCATCAGTGACTCGCCCGTTGGACAGGGCAACACCGGGGAGCTGTTTTTT
TRBJ1-2	.	TRBV20-1	.	CSALEGDGYTF	TGCAGTGCTCTTGAAGGGGATGGCTACACCTTC
TRBJ2-1	.	TRBV27	.	CASGPGTAEQFF	TGTGCCAGCGGGCCTGGGACGGCTGAGCAGTTCTTC
TRBJ1-4	.	TRBV6-2/TRBV6-3	.	CASNTRGSNEKLFF	TGTGCCAGCAATACACGAGGTTCCAACGAAAAACTGTTTTTT
TRBJ2-1	.	TRBV6-4	TRBD2	CASRRRPAGGTEGSNEQFF	TGTGCCAGCCGGCGACGACCGGCGGGGGGGACTGAAGGGTCGAATGAGCAGTTCTTC
TRBJ1-5	few	TRBV18	.	CASSPGGSRPQHF	TGTGCCAGCTCACCAGGGGGGTCGCGGCCCCAGCATTTT
TRBJ1-2	.	TRBV6-5	.	CAGSDGVGYTF	TGTGCCGGATCAGACGGGGTCGGCTACACCTTC
TRBJ2-7	few	TRBV15	.	CATRTAYEQYF	TGTGCCACTAGGACAGCCTACGAGCAGTACTTC
TRBJ1-1	few	TRBV6-1	.	CASSEYGEEAFF	TGTGCCAGCAGTGAATATGGGGAAGAAGCTTTCTTT
TRBJ2-1	few	TRBV7-9	.	CASSARGLTYNEQFF	TGTGCCAGCAGCGCGCGGGGGCTGACCTACAATGAGCAGTTCTTC
TRBJ2-5	few	TRBV6-6	.	CASSYSFETQYF	TGTGCCAGCAGTTACTCGTTCGAGACCCAGTACTTC
TRBJ2-5	.	TRBV5-8	.	CASSPWYF	TGTGCCAGCAGCCCTTGGTACTTC
TRBJ2-1	.	TRBV20-1	.	CSATSYNEQFF	TGCAGTGCCACCAGCTACAATGAGCAGTTCTTC
TRBJ2-1	.	TRBV9	TRBD2	CARWGGGGGNNEQFF	TGTGCCAGGTGGGGGGGCGGGGGGGGAAACAATGAGCAGTTCTTC
TRBJ2-4	.	TRBV19	TRBD2	CASSIGTSGGYIQYF	TGTGCCAGTAGTATCGGGACTAGCGGGGGGTACATTCAGTACTTC
TRBJ2-5	.	TRBV7-6	.	CASSQIQTVQETQYF	TGTGCCAGCAGCCAGATTCAGACGGTCCAAGAGACCCAGTACTTC
TRBJ2-5	few	TRBV2	.	CACRGGPETQYF	TGTGCCTGCAGGGGGGGCCCGGAGACCCAGTACTTC
TRBJ2-7	.	TRBV27	.	CASSPDVGSYEQYF	TGTGCCAGCAGTCCTGACGTCGGGTCCTACGAGCAGTACTTC
TRBJ1-5	.	TRBV6-2/TRBV6-3	.	CASSYSSVYPYSNQPQHF	TGTGCCAGCAGTTACTCGAGTGTTTACCCTTATAGCAATCAGCCCCAGCATTTT
TRBJ1-5	few	TRBV27	TRBD1	CASKVGTDDQPQHF	TGTGCCAGCAAAGTCGGGACAGATGATCAGCCCCAGCATTTT
TRBJ2-1	few	TRBV7-4	.	CASSQGYTVTNEQFF	TGTGCCAGCAGCCAGGGATACACAGTGACGAATGAGCAGTTCTTC
TRBJ2-6	.	TRBV12-3/TRBV12-4	.	CASSLEQRSGANVLTF	TGTGCCAGCAGTTTAGAACAGCGCTCTGGGGCCAACGTCCTGACTTTC